The 23 T cell receptor beta chains presented below share a single source sample, sequenced in a study of T cells in Graves' hyperthyroidism and ophthalmopathy. TCR beta CDR3 sequences were amplified from RNA transcripts. The study used the HTBI primer set for a first-round RT-PCR of the TCR CDR3. In TCRdb, the multiplex PCR reads were re-called with MiXCR into one record per CDR3 protein. Among over 450,000 distinct CDR3 sequences, 17% were seen once, and the ten largest hold roughly a sixth. Sequencing used blood. The receptors were gathered from a woman under 30 with Graves' ophthalmopathy.

Only a few counts were recorded for this clonotype. The chain couples TRBV20-1 to TRBJ2-2; 7 nucleotides agree with TRBD1. CDR1 and CDR2 (germline): DFQATT, SNEGSKA (reference sequence). The CDR3 has 12 amino acids. Germline trimming cut 6 bases from V and 6 bases from J; bases unmatched to any gene: 4. CDR3 loop: CSATGAAGELFF. Written as DNA, the CDR3 is TGCAGTGCCACAGGGGCAGCCGGGGAGCTGTTTTTT.

There are many counts of this clonotype. V usage is TRBV6-1 and J usage is TRBJ2-7; tentative D call: TRBD1 (6 bases). Trimming cost V 5 bases and J 6 bases, with 14 bases left between them. The germline V gene has CDR1 MNHNS and CDR2 SASEGT. This CDR3 has 13 residues. The chain's CDR3 is CASSKYRESEQYF. In DNA, the CDR3 is TGTGCCAGCAGTAAGTACAGGGAAAGCGAGCAGTACTTC.

This sequence joins TRBV25-1 and TRBJ2-7, with 7 bases fitting TRBD1. This CDR3 contains 15 residues. The J segment lost 0 bases and the V segment lost 4 bases, leaving 6 bases of the junction unmatched. Looked up from germline, CDR1 is MGHDK and CDR2 is SYGVNS. The CDR3 nucleotides read TGTGCCAGCAGTGTGGACAGGCCCTCCTCCTACGAGCAGTACTTC. It translates to CASSVDRPSSYEQYF.

This clonotype was detected many times. This chain joins TRBV3-1 and TRBJ2-2; unclear D gene. This CDR3 is 13 amino acids long. V was clipped by 1 base and J by 5 bases, with 5 bases between them. Germline CDR1 is LGHDT and CDR2 is YNNKEL (reference sequence). The CDR3: CASSQGGTGELFF. The CDR3 DNA reads TGTGCCAGCAGCCAAGGGGGTACCGGGGAGCTGTTTTTT.

This chain connects TRBV4-2 to TRBJ1-2; no clear D gene. Trimming removed 0 bases from V and 4 bases from J, with 15 bases in between. Germline lookup yields CDR1 LGHNA and CDR2 YNFKEQ. The length of the CDR3 is 16 residues. CDR3 protein: CASSQDRERRAYGYTF. In DNA, the CDR3 is TGTGCCAGCAGCCAAGACCGAGAGCGGAGGGCCTATGGCTACACCTTC.

This clonotype was recorded at least ten times. The chain combines TRBV7-8 with TRBJ2-1; 10 bases line up with TRBD2. Trimming at V came to 5 bases and at J to 8 bases, leaving 6 bases not matched to a gene. Per the germline V gene, CDR1 is SGHVS and CDR2 is FQNEAQ. The CDR3 length is 14 residues. The CDR3 here is CASSPSGSSHEQFF. The CDR3 DNA is TGTGCCAGCAGCCCTAGCGGGAGTTCCCATGAGCAGTTCTTC. The variable domain in full, completed from reference TRBV7-8 and TRBJ2-1, reads GAGVSQSPRYKVAKRGQDVALRCDPISGHVSLFWYQQALGQGPEFLTYFQNEAQLDKSGLPSDRFFAERPEGSVSTLKIQRTQQEDSAVYLCASSPSGSSHEQFFGPGTRLTVL.

This clonotype was counted many times. The gene calls are TRBV4-3 and TRBJ2-7; 8 nucleotides match TRBD1. CDR3 length: 16 residues. V trimming: 4 bases; J trimming: 0 bases; junction bases outside the gene matches: 8. Germline lookup yields CDR1 LGHNA and CDR2 YSLEER. CDR3 in DNA: TGCGCCAGCAGCCCCCGGACAGGGAGAAGCTCCTACGAGCAGTACTTC. Translated, it gives CASSPRTGRSSYEQYF.

This clonotype came up many times. The chain links TRBV3-1 to TRBJ2-1; 9 positions match TRBD2. V dropped 6 bases and J dropped 3; count of bases not matched to a gene: 6. The germline gives CDR1 LGHDT, CDR2 YNNKEL (reference sequence). The CDR3 extends over 15 amino acids. The CDR3 coding sequence is TGTGCCAGCAGACCGACTAGCGGATTCTACAATGAGCAGTTCTTC. Translating gives CASRPTSGFYNEQFF.

Here the CDR3 DNA reads TGTGCCAGCAGCTCAACCTTACCCCGGGACAGGGCACACTACAATGAGCAGTTCTTC. This translates into CASSSTLPRDRAHYNEQFF. The chain is built from TRBV5-6 and TRBJ2-1, with 9 bases lining up with TRBD1. From germline, CDR1 is SGHDT and CDR2 YYEEEE. The ends lost 3 bases at V and 3 bases at J; junction bases unmatched: 16. The CDR3 extends over 19 amino acids.

The chain joins TRBV9 to TRBJ1-1, with 7 bases that match TRBD1. This CDR3 has 15 residues. The V gene end was trimmed by 1 base and the J gene end by 4 bases; junction bases not matched to a gene: 7. Per the germline V gene, CDR1 is SGDLS and CDR2 is YYNGEE. The CDR3 DNA is TGTGCCAGCAGCGTAACAGGGGTCTCGGGCACTGAAGCTTTCTTT. This gives the protein CASSVTGVSGTEAFF.

This clonotype appeared many times. The V gene is TRBV12-3 or TRBV12-4, the J gene TRBJ2-7, with D perhaps TRBD2 (6 bases). The CDR3 runs 18 residues. V was cut by 1 base and J by 2 bases, with 21 bases left in between. The CDR3 DNA is TGTGCCAGCAGTTTAGGCCCTATAAGGACACGGAGGGCCTACGAGCAGTACTTC. It encodes CASSLGPIRTRRAYEQYF.

Many counts were recorded for this clonotype. J is TRBJ2-5 and V is TRBV11-2; maybe TRBD1 (6 bases). Looked up from germline, CDR1 is SGHAT and CDR2 is FQNNGV. Trimming cost V 5 bases and J 2 bases, with 18 bases left between them. The CDR3 is 16 amino acids. The CDR3 DNA sequence: TGTGCCAGCAGCCCCGGGGCACTACAGGGTCAAGAGACCCAGTACTTC. It yields the protein CASSPGALQGQETQYF.

This clonotype was seen a few times. This chain links TRBV9 with TRBJ1-1; unclear D gene. Deletions cut 0 bases from V and 0 bases from J, with 9 bases between. In germline, CDR1 is SGDLS, CDR2 YYNGEE. The CDR3 has 15 residues. Here the CDR3 DNA reads TGTGCCAGCAGCGTAGGGCCAACGGTGAACACTGAAGCTTTCTTT. Translating gives CASSVGPTVNTEAFF.

The chain carries TRBV5-1 and TRBJ2-3, with 8 nucleotides matching TRBD2. Germline V gene data show CDR1 as SGHRS and CDR2 as YFSETQ. J gave up 5 bases and V 4 bases, and 9 bases lay outside the gene matches. The CDR3 is made up of 15 amino acids. CDR3 coding DNA: TGCGCCAGCAGCCCAGGACTAGCTCGGGTAGATACGCAGTATTTT. Its protein product is CASSPGLARVDTQYF.

The J gene is TRBJ2-1, the V gene TRBV9; weak D call: TRBD2 (5 bases). Trimming pared 2 bases from V and 8 bases from J, leaving 20 bases between. CDR1 SGDLS and CDR2 YYNGEE come from the germline V gene. The CDR3 extends over 16 amino acids. The CDR3 sequence: CASSVSGLGAGDEQFF. The DNA for the CDR3 is TGTGCCAGCAGCGTCTCCGGATTGGGCGCCGGGGATGAGCAGTTCTTC.

The chain recombines TRBV28 with TRBJ1-2, with TRBD1 identical over 7 bases. The germline V gene encodes CDR1 MDHEN and CDR2 SYDVKM. The CDR3 extends over 17 amino acids. Trimming removed 4 bases from V and 1 base from J; junction bases left unmatched: 12. The CDR3 coding sequence is TGTGCCAGCAGTTCCCCTCGTCTCGGGACAGTTAACTATGGCTACACCTTC. Encoded protein: CASSSPRLGTVNYGYTF.

The V and J genes are TRBV19 and TRBJ1-1; D not resolved. The V gene's germline CDR1 is LNHDA and CDR2 SQIVND (reference sequence). The CDR3 is 15 amino acids. V lost 7 bases to trimming and J lost 5 bases, with 20 bases between them. The CDR3 DNA reads TGTGCCAGTATTCGTCTGGGCGAGCTGTGGACTGAAGCTTTCTTT. This encodes CASIRLGELWTEAFF.

The chain is built from TRBV15 and TRBJ2-1; 9 nucleotides agree with TRBD1. Unmatched junction bases numbered 5, after V lost 8 bases and J lost 3 bases. This CDR3 is 14 amino acids long. Germline assignment: CDR1 LNHNV and CDR2 YYDKDF (reference sequence). CDR3 residues: CATSRDRDYNEQFF. The CDR3, as DNA: TGTGCCACCTCCCGGGACAGGGACTACAATGAGCAGTTCTTC.

This clonotype has only a few counts. This CDR3 reads CASGLGGSINEQFF. The CDR3 bases are TGCGCCAGCGGGCTGGGCGGGAGTATAAATGAGCAGTTCTTC. The J gene is TRBJ2-1, the V gene TRBV5-1; 7 bases match TRBD2. From germline, CDR1 is SGHRS and CDR2 YFSETQ. There are 14 residues in the CDR3. V was clipped by 7 bases and J by 7 bases; unmatched bases: 11.

This clonotype was counted at least ten times. The chain combines TRBV28 with TRBJ1-1; D gene unclear. Germline V gene data show CDR1 as MDHEN and CDR2 as SYDVKM. The ends were cut back, 0 bases at V and 6 bases at J, with 2 bases in the middle. The length of the CDR3 is 11 residues. CDR3 protein: CASSLWSEAFF. In nucleotides, the CDR3 is TGTGCCAGCAGTTTATGGTCTGAAGCTTTCTTT. Filled out from reference TRBV28 and TRBJ1-1, the complete variable domain reads DVKVTQSSRYLVKRTGEKVFLECVQDMDHENMFWYRQDPGLGLRLIYFSYDVKMKEKGDIPEGYSVSREKKERFSLILESASTNQTSMYLCASSLWSEAFFGQGTRLTVV.

This clonotype was found a few times. This chain connects TRBV4-2 to TRBJ2-7; no reliable D call. Trimming shortened V by 1 base and J by 0 bases, and 10 bases separated the two germline ends. The CDR3 extends over 15 amino acids. Germline V gives CDR1 LGHNA, CDR2 YNFKEQ. The CDR3 DNA reads as TGTGCCAGCAGCCAAGCCGGGCCGAGCTCCTACGAGCAGTACTTC. Protein: CASSQAGPSSYEQYF.

This clonotype showed up many times. The chain is built from TRBV28 and TRBJ2-1; TRBD1 is a possible D gene (5 bases). The CDR3 contains 14 residues. Germline V gives CDR1 MDHEN, CDR2 SYDVKM. V lost 2 bases and J 4 bases, leaving 9 bases between the germline ends. Written as DNA, the CDR3 is TGTGCCAGCAGTTTACAGGGTTTTTACAATGAGCAGTTCTTC. It translates to CASSLQGFYNEQFF. Complete variable domain (other parts from reference TRBV28 and TRBJ2-1): DVKVTQSSRYLVKRTGEKVFLECVQDMDHENMFWYRQDPGLGLRLIYFSYDVKMKEKGDIPEGYSVSREKKERFSLILESASTNQTSMYLCASSLQGFYNEQFFGPGTRLTVL.

The chain combines TRBV20-1 with TRBJ1-2; 8 bases match TRBD1. CDR1 and CDR2 (germline): DFQATT, SNEGSKA (reference sequence). V shed 2 bases, J shed 6 bases, and the junction held 5 bases outside the gene matches. This CDR3 comprises 13 residues. The DNA for the CDR3 is TGCAGTGCTAGATCCGAGACAGGGGATGGCTACACCTTC. Translating gives CSARSETGDGYTF.